The rows below give T cell receptor beta chains drawn from one sample of a study of shared clonotypes between healthy human individuals. The method was immunoSEQ multiplex PCR; TCRdb's version includes in-frame clones alone and lacks a portion of them. Of millions of clones listed, more than 80% are singletons. Sequenced input: naive CD4+ T cells from PBMCs. The receptor set was obtained from a man aged 18-30 years in good health. Some clones in this sample may be carry-over from other donors' samples. CDR3s include the opening cysteine and the closing phenylalanine or tryptophan.

>TRBV5-4|TRBJ2-1
CASSSRQGAIGRNEQFF
>TRBV5-1|TRBJ1-2
CASSLVGGVSNYGYTF
>TRBV4-2|TRBJ2-1
CASSPRPGTSGSNEQFF
>TRBV27|TRBJ2-1
CASRRGHIGGSPYNEQFF
>TRBV19|TRBJ1-5
CASDEQGRNQPQHF
>TRBV5-1|TRBJ2-7
CASSLVGWSGGKSSYEQYF
>TRBV10-3|TRBJ2-2
CAISPNTGELFF
>TRBV5-1|TRBJ2-7
CASSRGLGLYEQYF
>TRBV29-1|TRBJ2-1
CSVEDFRVEQFF
>TRBV5-6|TRBJ2-7
CASSPAGSYEQYF
>TRBV4-3|TRBJ2-7
CASSQETGQGYEQYF
>TRBV28|TRBJ1-4
CASSLLGQGVEKLFF
>TRBV29-1|TRBJ2-7
CSVYDGFTEQYF
>TRBV6-6|TRBJ2-7
CASSYGSWQARQYF